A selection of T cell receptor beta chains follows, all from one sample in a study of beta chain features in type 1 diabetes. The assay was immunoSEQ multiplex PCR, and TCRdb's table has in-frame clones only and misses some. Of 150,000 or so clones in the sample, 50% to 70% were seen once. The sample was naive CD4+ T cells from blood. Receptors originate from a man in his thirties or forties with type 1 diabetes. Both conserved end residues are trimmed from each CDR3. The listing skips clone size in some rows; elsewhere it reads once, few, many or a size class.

CDR3 protein: ASTARTGSSYEQY
J gene: TRBJ2-7
V gene: TRBV19
clone size: -

CDR3 protein: ASSQDWDRDYEQY
J gene: TRBJ2-7
V gene: TRBV23-1
clone size: few

CDR3 protein: ASSYSTTVNTEAF
J gene: TRBJ1-1
V gene: TRBV6-7
clone size: few

CDR3 protein: SVSGAEQRNTIY
J gene: TRBJ1-3
V gene: TRBV29-1
clone size: few

CDR3 protein: SVVLLGGELF
J gene: TRBJ2-2
V gene: TRBV29-1
clone size: -

CDR3 protein: ASSVGGPHNEQF
J gene: TRBJ2-1
V gene: TRBV9
clone size: -

CDR3 protein: ASSALAESSYEQY
J gene: TRBJ2-7
V gene: TRBV9
clone size: -

CDR3 protein: ASSPTTGSRDTQY
J gene: TRBJ2-3
V gene: TRBV18
clone size: -

CDR3 protein: ASSLEERAGDNSPLH
J gene: TRBJ1-6
V gene: TRBV7-2
clone size: -

CDR3 protein: SVDNGGGATDTQY
J gene: TRBJ2-3
V gene: TRBV29-1
clone size: -

CDR3 protein: ASTSTSGARNEQF
J gene: TRBJ2-1
V gene: TRBV6-5
clone size: -

CDR3 protein: AWTPTGARGAF
J gene: TRBJ1-1
V gene: TRBV30
clone size: few

CDR3 protein: ASSLLQETQY
J gene: TRBJ2-5
V gene: TRBV7-9
clone size: -

CDR3 protein: ASSSTVIGEKLF
J gene: TRBJ1-4
V gene: TRBV28
clone size: few

CDR3 protein: ASSPNRVLRTDTQY
J gene: TRBJ2-3
V gene: TRBV23-1
clone size: -

CDR3 protein: ASRVTEETQY
J gene: TRBJ2-5
V gene: TRBV28
clone size: -

CDR3 protein: ASTLGLAGTDTQY
J gene: TRBJ2-3
V gene: TRBV9
clone size: -

CDR3 protein: ASSLGDPVYEQY
J gene: TRBJ2-7
V gene: TRBV7-9
clone size: -

CDR3 protein: ASALGPKRDYSFNEQF
J gene: TRBJ2-1
V gene: TRBV12-5
clone size: once

CDR3 protein: SVERDPTDTQY
J gene: TRBJ2-3
V gene: TRBV29-1
clone size: -

CDR3 protein: ASSSGLAGATDTQY
J gene: TRBJ2-3
V gene: TRBV5-1
clone size: -

CDR3 protein: ASSFQDRANSPLH
J gene: TRBJ1-6
V gene: TRBV5-1
clone size: once

CDR3 protein: ASSPEQGYNEQF
J gene: TRBJ2-1
V gene: TRBV18
clone size: -

CDR3 protein: ASRSAAGGYT
J gene: TRBJ1-2
V gene: TRBV28
clone size: -

CDR3 protein: ASSFKGTDTQY
J gene: TRBJ2-3
V gene: TRBV5-1
clone size: -

CDR3 protein: AISENLPDTQY
J gene: TRBJ2-3
V gene: TRBV10-3
clone size: -

CDR3 protein: ASSLNSGWPGGYT
J gene: TRBJ1-2
V gene: TRBV11-2
clone size: -

CDR3 protein: ASSSRGRGEKLF
J gene: TRBJ1-4
V gene: TRBV18
clone size: few

CDR3 protein: ASSVGTGTYYEQY
J gene: TRBJ2-7
V gene: TRBV9
clone size: -

CDR3 protein: ASSTGQGMNTEAF
J gene: TRBJ1-1
V gene: TRBV5-6
clone size: -

CDR3 protein: ASSLKLAGNTGELF
J gene: TRBJ2-2
V gene: TRBV7-2
clone size: -

CDR3 protein: ATSRTDRDAYGYT
J gene: TRBJ1-2
V gene: TRBV15
clone size: -

CDR3 protein: AGPWDRGHEQY
J gene: TRBJ2-7
V gene: TRBV25-1
clone size: -

CDR3 protein: ASSQDGQGNYGYT
J gene: TRBJ1-2
V gene: TRBV4-1
clone size: -

CDR3 protein: ASSESRGRGEQF
J gene: TRBJ2-1
V gene: TRBV2
clone size: few

CDR3 protein: ASSQEQGGEQF
J gene: TRBJ2-1
V gene: TRBV4-1
clone size: -

CDR3 protein: ASRLGDRARTGELF
J gene: TRBJ2-2
V gene: TRBV5-1
clone size: -

CDR3 protein: ASSPEGSLYGYT
J gene: TRBJ1-2
V gene: TRBV27
clone size: -

CDR3 protein: ASSPRGAQETQY
J gene: TRBJ2-5
V gene: TRBV18
clone size: -

CDR3 protein: ASSTTGDHNSPLH
J gene: TRBJ1-6
V gene: TRBV9
clone size: -

CDR3 protein: ASSPGGDVLPPFYGYT
J gene: TRBJ1-2
V gene: TRBV6-4
clone size: -

CDR3 protein: ASSAGPGYEKLF
J gene: TRBJ1-4
V gene: TRBV25-1
clone size: -

CDR3 protein: AWSVRGDRQF
J gene: TRBJ2-1
V gene: TRBV30
clone size: -

CDR3 protein: ASSLVQGPYEQY
J gene: TRBJ2-7
V gene: TRBV7-9
clone size: few

CDR3 protein: ATSRDQGVTDTQY
J gene: TRBJ2-3
V gene: TRBV15
clone size: -

CDR3 protein: ASSANRDRATTLH
J gene: TRBJ1-6
V gene: TRBV9
clone size: -

CDR3 protein: ASRDRGTQY
J gene: TRBJ2-3
V gene: TRBV25-1
clone size: few

CDR3 protein: ASSLDHSTDTQY
J gene: TRBJ2-3
V gene: TRBV11-2
clone size: -

CDR3 protein: ASSPDGSYGYT
J gene: TRBJ1-2
V gene: TRBV5-6
clone size: -

CDR3 protein: ATRSVGRQGYEQY
J gene: TRBJ2-7
V gene: TRBV15
clone size: -

CDR3 protein: ASSFGTDTQY
J gene: TRBJ2-3
V gene: TRBV7-9
clone size: -

CDR3 protein: ASSQEAGQETQY
J gene: TRBJ2-5
V gene: TRBV4-3
clone size: -

CDR3 protein: ASSREGANVLT
J gene: TRBJ2-6
V gene: TRBV5-1
clone size: few

CDR3 protein: SASSEGTMF
J gene: TRBJ2-1
V gene: TRBV20-1
clone size: few

CDR3 protein: ASSLFPGTFGTDTQY
J gene: TRBJ2-3
V gene: TRBV7-2
clone size: -

CDR3 protein: ASSTTELFAPLEQY
J gene: TRBJ2-7
V gene: TRBV9
clone size: -

CDR3 protein: ASSAFTDTQY
J gene: TRBJ2-3
V gene: TRBV2
clone size: -

CDR3 protein: AWSVGGPVNVLT
J gene: TRBJ2-6
V gene: TRBV30
clone size: -